The rows below give T cell receptor beta chains drawn from one sample of a study of tumor-infiltrating lymphocytes in oesophageal squamous cell carcinoma. TCRdb re-called the PCR reads through MiXCR, storing one row per CDR3 protein. The repertoire holds tens of thousands of distinct CDR3 sequences, with about 40% as singletons. Sequenced sample: esophageal tumor tissue. The receptors come from a male donor with esophageal squamous cell carcinoma. CDR3s include the opening cysteine and the closing phenylalanine or tryptophan. Each record gives: D gene, J gene, clone size, V gene, CDR3 protein, CDR3 DNA. A D gene is named only where the DNA matches it firmly. Part of the rows lack a size; the others show once, few, many or a class for expanded clones.

.,TRBJ2-4,.,TRBV24-1,CATSDSPDLPGGEQYF,TGTGCCACCAGTGATTCCCCGGACCTCCCCGGGGGTGAGCAGTACTTC
TRBD2,TRBJ2-1,many,TRBV11-2,CASSLYRLAGSSEAGEQFF,TGTGCCAGCAGCTTATACCGACTAGCGGGCTCATCGGAAGCAGGGGAGCAGTTCTTC
TRBD2,TRBJ2-7,once,TRBV12-3/TRBV12-4,CASSQIAGGEQYF,TGTGCCAGCAGTCAGATAGCGGGGGGTGAGCAGTACTTC
.,TRBJ1-5,medium-sized,TRBV6-1,CASRGKVNQPQHF,TGTGCCAGTCGGGGTAAGGTAAATCAGCCCCAGCATTTT
TRBD2,TRBJ2-3,many,TRBV24-1,CATEREDTDTQYF,TGTGCCACGGAGCGGGAGGATACAGATACGCAGTATTTT
TRBD1,TRBJ2-7,.,TRBV7-6,CASRGQGAREGNEQFF,TGTGCCAGCAGGGGACAGGGGGCGCGGGAGGGGAATGAGCAGTTCTTT
TRBD1,TRBJ1-4,many,TRBV6-1,CASSKRQGEKLFF,TGTGCCAGCAGTAAGCGACAGGGTGAAAAACTGTTTTTT
.,TRBJ2-6,few,TRBV4-2,CASSQERGSGANVLTF,TGTGCCAGCAGCCAAGAACGGGGCTCTGGGGCCAACGTCCTGACTTTC
TRBD1,TRBJ2-3,.,TRBV7-6,CASSPWTGGTDTQYF,TGTGCCAGCAGCCCATGGACAGGGGGCACAGATACGCAGTATTTT
.,TRBJ2-5,many,TRBV6-1,CASSGRAVQETQYF,TGTGCCAGCAGTGGAAGGGCGGTCCAAGAGACCCAGTACTTC
.,TRBJ2-7,.,TRBV6-6,CASSFTYEQYF,TGTGCCAGCAGTTTTACCTACGAGCAGTACTTC
TRBD1,TRBJ2-4,medium-sized,TRBV7-9,CASSLLGGELNIQYF,TGTGCCAGCAGCTTACTAGGGGGCGAGTTAAACATTCAGTACTTC
.,TRBJ2-5,.,TRBV11-2,CASSLDRGYQETQYF,TGTGCCAGCAGCTTAGATCGGGGGTACCAAGAGACCCAGTACTTC
.,TRBJ1-1,many,TRBV6-1,CASSEGDRLNTEAFF,TGTGCCAGCAGTGAAGGAGACAGATTGAACACTGAAGCTTTCTTT
.,TRBJ2-6,few,TRBV7-6,CASSPWGGGANVLTF,TGTGCCAGCAGCCCTTGGGGGGGCGGGGCCAACGTCCTGACTTTC
.,TRBJ2-5,many,TRBV11-1,CASSQGGPAETQYF,TGTGCCAGCAGCCAAGGGGGGCCGGCAGAGACCCAGTACTTC
TRBD1,TRBJ2-5,.,TRBV7-6,CASSSGQGGETQYF,TGTGCCAGCAGCTCTGGACAGGGCGGAGAGACCCAGTACTTC
.,TRBJ1-2,once,TRBV7-2,CASSSAGGTGYGYTF,TGTGCCAGCAGCTCTGCGGGGGGGACTGGCTATGGCTACACCTTC
TRBD1,TRBJ2-4,many,TRBV19,CASSTGTGLAKNIQYF,TGTGCCAGTAGTACCGGGACAGGGTTAGCCAAAAACATTCAGTACTTC
TRBD2,TRBJ2-2,many,TRBV5-6,CASGLLGLAGENTGELFF,TGTGCCAGCGGCCTATTGGGACTAGCGGGAGAGAACACCGGGGAGCTGTTTTTT
.,TRBJ2-3,.,TRBV12-3/TRBV12-4,CASSLGGGPDTQYF,TGTGCCAGCAGTTTAGGAGGAGGACCAGATACGCAGTATTTT
TRBD1,TRBJ2-7,.,TRBV7-6,CASSPTTGSGTYNEQYF,TGTGCCAGCAGCCCAACGACAGGGTCGGGAACTTACAATGAGCAGTACTTC
TRBD1,TRBJ2-2,many,TRBV7-8,CASSLMYGQGGTGELFF,TGTGCCAGCAGCTTAATGTATGGACAGGGGGGCACCGGGGAGCTGTTTTTT
.,TRBJ2-7,many,TRBV7-9,CASSKTGTYEQYF,TGTGCCAGCAGCAAAACTGGGACCTACGAGCAGTACTTC
.,TRBJ2-1,many,TRBV14,CASSQSSYNEQFF,TGTGCCAGCAGCCAGAGTTCGTACAATGAGCAGTTCTTC
.,TRBJ1-1,medium-sized,TRBV7-2,CASSFRWYTEAFF,TGTGCCAGCAGCTTTCGATGGTACACTGAAGCTTTCTTT
.,TRBJ2-1,.,TRBV7-9,CASSLENEQFF,TGTGCCAGCAGCTTGGAGAATGAGCAGTTCTTC